These 20 T cell receptor beta chains came from one sample sequenced in a study of CD8 T cells in ankylosing spondylitis. TCRdb processed the 5' RACE reads anew with MiXCR; each CDR3 protein has one entry. The sample shows roughly 240,000 distinct CDR3 sequences, roughly 8.2% of them seen only once. Sequencing was done on a sample of blood, either unsorted or a sorted T cell fraction (not recorded which). These receptors all stem from a female donor with ankylosing spondylitis or in good health (not recorded which).

This clonotype has ten or more counts. The gene calls are TRBV7-2 and TRBJ2-5; D is ambiguous. With 5 bases removed from V and 5 bases from J, the gap between germline ends came to 3 bases. Germline CDR1 and CDR2: SGHTA and FQGNSA. The CDR3 contains 10 residues. CDR3 residues: CASSQETQYF. DNA for the CDR3: TGTGCCAGCAGCCAGGAGACCCAGTACTTC. Based on the CDR3 plus reference TRBV7-2 and TRBJ2-5, the full variable domain is GAGVSQSPSNKVTEKGKDVELRCDPISGHTALYWYRQSLGQGLEFLIYFQGNSAPDKSGLPSDRFSAERTGGSVSTLTIQRTQQEDSAVYLCASSQETQYFGPGTRLLVL.

Many counts were recorded for this clonotype. The chain couples TRBV21-1 to TRBJ2-5. TRBV21-1 is described as a pseudogene. The CDR3 loop spans 14 amino acids. CDR3 nucleotides: TGTGCCAGCAGCAAAGGTAGTTTTCAAGAGACCCAGTACTTC. Its translation is CASSKGSFQETQYF.

There are many counts of this clonotype. The V call is TRBV5-1, the J call TRBJ1-1; weak D call: TRBD1 (5 bases). There are 14 residues in the CDR3. Trimming pared 4 bases from V and 1 base from J, leaving 11 bases between. The germline V gene has CDR1 SGHRS and CDR2 YFSETQ. The CDR3 region has the DNA TGCGCCAGCAGCAGAGACAGCCCGAACACTGAAGCTTTCTTT. Its translation is CASSRDSPNTEAFF.

The table lists this clonotype with many counts. This chain joins TRBV12-3 or TRBV12-4 and TRBJ2-3; either TRBD1 or TRBD2 may fit D (5 bases each). The V end lost 5 bases, the J end lost 6 bases, and 27 bases lay between the germline ends. The CDR3 length is 18 residues. CDR3 in amino acids: CASSTLSWERGLGDTQYF. Written as DNA, the CDR3 is TGTGCCAGCAGTACCCTTTCGTGGGAGAGGGGCTTGGGGGATACGCAGTATTTT.

This clonotype was seen at least ten times. V gene TRBV14 combines with J gene TRBJ2-2; a weak D match, TRBD2 (5 bases). Germline CDR1 reads SGHDN; CDR2 reads FVKESK. The CDR3 extends over 15 amino acids. V dropped 6 bases and J dropped 8 bases, with 19 bases sitting between them. CDR3 sequence reads: CASSPSISEAGELFF. CDR3 bases: TGTGCCAGCAGTCCAAGTATTTCGGAGGCTGGGGAGCTGTTTTTT.

This clonotype showed up just a few times. This rearrangement joins TRBV7-2 to TRBJ1-2; the D is unclear. Germline V gene data show CDR1 as SGHTA and CDR2 as FQGNSA. CDR3 length: 12 amino acids. V shed 11 bases and J shed 2 bases, with 12 bases lying between them. The CDR3 protein is CASGPVNYGYTF. The DNA for the CDR3 is TGTGCCTCGGGTCCCGTGAACTATGGCTACACCTTC.

In this sample, this clonotype turned up many times. The chain uses TRBV12-3 or TRBV12-4 and TRBJ2-2; 7 bases match TRBD2. V trimming: 6 bases; J trimming: 0 bases; junction bases outside the gene matches: 4. The CDR3 runs to 15 residues. For the CDR3, the DNA is TGTGCCAGCAGCGGGAGGCTCGCGAACACCGGGGAGCTGTTTTTT. This sequence encodes CASSGRLANTGELFF.

This clonotype has a handful of counts. The chain employs TRBV7-8 and TRBJ2-5, with D possibly TRBD1 on 5 matching bases. The V and J ends lost 5 bases and 4 bases respectively, with 26 bases between them. CDR1 and CDR2 (germline): SGHVS, FQNEAQ. The CDR3 loop spans 18 amino acids. CDR3 bases: TGTGCCAGCAGCCTCTTTGGAAGGGTAGGGGATATAGGAGAGACCCAGTACTTC. The encoded protein is CASSLFGRVGDIGETQYF.

This clonotype has a count of ten or more. The V and J genes are TRBV10-2 and TRBJ1-1, with D uncertain. Germline V CDR1 and CDR2: WSHSY, SAAADI. The CDR3 runs 15 residues. Trimming left V 6 bases short and J 5 bases short, with 19 bases between. The CDR3: CASSIRWGRGTEAFF. DNA for the CDR3: TGCGCCAGCAGCATCCGCTGGGGTCGTGGGACTGAAGCTTTCTTT.

The sample holds a few counts of this clonotype. V usage is TRBV12-3 or TRBV12-4 and J usage is TRBJ2-2, with 8 bases lining up with TRBD2. V shed 5 bases, J shed 6 bases, and the junction held 8 bases outside the gene matches. The CDR3 is 15 amino acids. As DNA, the CDR3 is TGTGCCAGCAGTACCCTAGCCGGGAGGGCCGGGGAGCTGTTTTTT. Residues: CASSTLAGRAGELFF.

Many counts were recorded for this clonotype. The chain recombines TRBV7-2 with TRBJ1-3; no clear D. The CDR3 runs 12 residues. Germline CDR1 and CDR2: SGHTA and FQGNSA. Trimming cost V 5 bases and J 6 bases, with 8 bases left between them. The CDR3 here is CASSRTANTIYF. CDR3 in DNA: TGTGCCAGCAGCCGGACTGCAAACACCATATATTTT.

This clonotype was recorded many times. A read error is possible here, since a much larger clone lies one base away. This chain joins TRBV12-3 or TRBV12-4 and TRBJ2-1; D gene unclear. The CDR3 is made up of 13 amino acids. The V gene lost 3 bases and the J gene lost 1 base, with 4 bases spanning the gap. The CDR3 region has the DNA TGTGCCAGCAGTTTTGGGTCCTACAATGAGCAGTTCTTC. Its translation: CASSFGSYNEQFF.

This clonotype has at least ten counts. The V and J genes are TRBV10-3 and TRBJ2-1; D not resolved. Looked up from germline, CDR1 is ENHRY and CDR2 is SYGVKD. V lost 2 bases and J lost 0, with 17 bases in between. The CDR3 consists of 18 residues. The CDR3 coding sequence is TGTGCCATCAGTGAGGGGTCCGTTCGGGTAAGCTCCTACAATGAGCAGTTCTTC. This encodes CAISEGSVRVSSYNEQFF.

This clonotype was detected many times. This sequence joins TRBV6-2 or TRBV6-3 and TRBJ2-7; D may be TRBD1 (6 bases). V was cut by 7 bases and J by 6 bases, with 16 bases left in between. The CDR3 runs 13 residues. CDR1 is MNHEY and CDR2 is SVGEGT in the germline V gene. CDR3: CASTQGPVGEQYF. The CDR3 bases are TGTGCCAGCACCCAGGGGCCTGTTGGCGAGCAGTACTTC.

The V and J genes are TRBV20-1 and TRBJ2-7; 10 nucleotides match TRBD2. The CDR3 length is 14 residues. Germline V CDR1 and CDR2: DFQATT, SNEGSKA (reference sequence). The ends lost 2 bases at V and 4 bases at J; junction bases unmatched: 5. CDR3 region: CSARSLAGAYEQYF. In DNA, the CDR3 is TGCAGTGCTAGATCCCTAGCGGGAGCGTACGAGCAGTACTTC.

In its sample, this clonotype was seen many times. The rearrangement uses TRBV6-2 or TRBV6-3 and TRBJ2-4; D is possibly TRBD2 (6 bases). The V gene lost 5 bases and the J gene lost 0 bases, with 20 bases spanning the gap. The CDR3 is made up of 18 amino acids. Looked up from germline, CDR1 is MNHEY and CDR2 is SVGEGT. DNA for the CDR3: TGTGCCAGCAGTCAGAACAGCCTAGCGTCACTAGCCAAAAACATTCAGTACTTC. It is translated as CASSQNSLASLAKNIQYF.

There are many counts of this clonotype. This sequence joins TRBV7-2 and TRBJ2-2; D is possibly TRBD2 (5 bases). The V and J ends lost 2 bases and 4 bases respectively, with 8 bases between them. This CDR3 spans 14 amino acids. Germline CDR1 is SGHTA and CDR2 is FQGNSA. The CDR3 is CASSLRTVTGELFF. The CDR3 nucleotides are TGTGCCAGCAGCTTACGGACTGTCACCGGGGAGCTGTTTTTT.

Ten or more counts support this clonotype. The chain joins TRBV9 to TRBJ1-6; D unresolved. The CDR3 length is 13 residues. The V gene's germline CDR1 is SGDLS and CDR2 YYNGEE. Trimming took 4 bases from V and 7 from J, leaving 9 bases between them. The CDR3 sequence is CASSPTSNSPLHF. The DNA for the CDR3 is TGTGCCAGCAGCCCCACCTCAAATTCACCCCTCCACTTT. Complete variable domain (other parts from reference TRBV9 and TRBJ1-6): DSGVTQTPKHLITATGQRVTLRCSPRSGDLSVYWYQQSLDQGLQFLIQYYNGEERAKGNILERFSAQQFPDLHSELNLSSLELGDSALYFCASSPTSNSPLHFGNGTRLTVT.

The table lists this clonotype with a few counts. The V gene is TRBV24-1, the J gene TRBJ2-1; 8 bases are a match to TRBD2. In germline, CDR1 is KGHDR, CDR2 SFDVKD. The CDR3 totals 16 residues. V trimming: 3 bases; J trimming: 1 base; junction bases outside the gene matches: 4. The CDR3 DNA reads as TGTGCCACCAGTGATAACCAGCGGGGGTCCTACAATGAGCAGTTCTTC. Translated: CATSDNQRGSYNEQFF.

This clonotype was detected many times. The chain carries TRBV20-1 and TRBJ2-7, with D possibly being TRBD1 (6 bases). There are 14 residues in the CDR3. The germline CDR1 and CDR2 sequences are DFQATT and SNEGSKA (reference sequence). Deletions cut 7 bases from V and 2 bases from J, with 18 bases between. The CDR3 loop is CSVGDTRRTYEQYF. The CDR3 bases are TGCAGTGTTGGGGACACCCGGCGGACCTACGAGCAGTACTTC.